Each of the 9 T cell receptor beta chains below was sequenced from the same sample in a study of radiation and T cells in renal cell carcinoma. Generated by immunoSEQ multiplex PCR, the TCRdb table keeps only in-frame clones and is missing some. Of some 130,000 clones in the sample, approximately 75% were seen once. Time point specified: blood 2 weeks post-SBRT. Regarding treatment: 15 Gy SBRT to primary tumor, nephrectomy 4 weeks later. The starting material was blood, obtained from a patient whose treatment included radiotherapy and nephrectomy. The receptor source for this set is a woman aged 60-70 years with renal cell carcinoma.

The chain recombines TRBV7-2 with TRBJ1-2, with D hard to call. The CDR3 sequence is 13 residues long. Per the germline V gene, CDR1 is SGHTA and CDR2 is FQGNSA. V was clipped by 6 bases and J by 4 bases, with 12 bases between them. CDR3 amino acids: CASSTAGAYGYTF. The CDR3 nucleotides read TGTGCCAGCAGTACCGCCGGCGCCTATGGCTACACCTTC.

The genes are TRBV5-1 and TRBJ1-6; D is uncertain. The V gene lost 0 bases and the J gene lost 7 bases, with 8 bases spanning the gap. Germline values: CDR1 SGHRS, CDR2 YFSETQ. The CDR3 loop spans 14 amino acids. The CDR3 region has the DNA TGCGCCAGCAGCTTGGCGGCTGAGAATTCACCCCTCCACTTT. This sequence encodes CASSLAAENSPLHF.

This chain links TRBV19 with TRBJ1-1, with D tentatively TRBD1 (6 bases). This CDR3 contains 13 residues. Germline V gene data show CDR1 as LNHDA and CDR2 as SQIVND (reference sequence). Trimming removed 6 bases from V and 1 base from J, with 9 bases in between. The CDR3 spells CASRGGANTEAFF. The CDR3 DNA reads TGTGCCAGTAGGGGGGGCGCGAACACTGAAGCTTTCTTT.

The CDR3 DNA reads TGTGCCAGCAGCCGGTCGACAGGGACCTTCTCTGGGGCCAACGTCCTGACTTTC. The encoded protein is CASSRSTGTFSGANVLTF. V gene TRBV5-6 combines with J gene TRBJ2-6; 7 nucleotides match TRBD1. The V and J ends lost 4 bases and 0 bases, in that order; junction bases with no gene match: 10. CDR3 length: 18 residues. CDR1 is SGHDT and CDR2 is YYEEEE in the germline V gene. Using reference TRBV5-6 and TRBJ2-6 for the parts outside the CDR3, the full variable domain is DAGVTQSPTHLIKTRGQQVTLRCSPKSGHDTVSWYQQALGQGPQFIFQYYEEEERQRGNFPDRFSGHQFPNYSSELNVNALLLGDSALYLCASSRSTGTFSGANVLTFGAGSRLTVL.

V and J are TRBV6-1 and TRBJ1-2; 9 bases agree with TRBD1. This CDR3 contains 13 residues. CDR1 MNHNS and CDR2 SASEGT come from the germline V gene. Germline trimming cut 5 bases from V and 8 bases from J; bases unmatched to any gene: 6. The CDR3 protein is CASSTGGAGGYTF. In DNA, the CDR3 is TGTGCCAGCAGTACAGGGGGCGCGGGGGGCTACACCTTC.

This chain joins TRBV19 and TRBJ2-7; 7 bases line up with TRBD1. After removal of 5 bases from V and 2 bases from J, the junction contained 12 bases not matched to a gene. This CDR3 region has 16 residues. Germline V CDR1 and CDR2: LNHDA, SQIVND (reference sequence). CDR3 in DNA: TGTGCCAGTAGTGCCCGGGACAGTTGGGCCCCCTACGAGCAGTACTTC. This translates into CASSARDSWAPYEQYF.

This clone was observed a few times. The V gene is TRBV2, the J gene TRBJ1-2; 7 bases are shared with TRBD1. J was trimmed by 4 bases and V by 3 bases; bases with no gene match: 2. The CDR3 runs to 13 residues. The germline gives CDR1 SNHLY, CDR2 FYNNEI. This chain's CDR3 is CASSDGTVYGYTF. The CDR3 region has the DNA TGTGCCAGCAGTGACGGGACAGTCTATGGCTACACCTTC.

The J gene is TRBJ2-7, the V gene TRBV11-3; 7 bases fit TRBD2. The germline V gene has CDR1 SGHNT and CDR2 YENEEA. V shed 3 bases and J 2 bases; nucleotides not matched to a gene: 10. The CDR3 sequence is 16 residues long. As DNA, the CDR3 is TGTGCCAGCAGCTTTGGGAGCGGGGCTCCGACCTACGAGCAGTACTTC. Protein sequence: CASSFGSGAPTYEQYF.

The V call is TRBV6-5, the J call TRBJ2-5; 12 nucleotides align to TRBD2. V dropped 2 bases and J dropped 2; count of bases not matched to a gene: 0. Germline V lookup: CDR1 MNHEY, CDR2 SVGAGI. This CDR3 has 15 residues. CDR3 protein: CASSYLAGGQETQYF. In DNA, the CDR3 is TGTGCCAGCAGTTACCTAGCGGGAGGGCAAGAGACCCAGTACTTC.